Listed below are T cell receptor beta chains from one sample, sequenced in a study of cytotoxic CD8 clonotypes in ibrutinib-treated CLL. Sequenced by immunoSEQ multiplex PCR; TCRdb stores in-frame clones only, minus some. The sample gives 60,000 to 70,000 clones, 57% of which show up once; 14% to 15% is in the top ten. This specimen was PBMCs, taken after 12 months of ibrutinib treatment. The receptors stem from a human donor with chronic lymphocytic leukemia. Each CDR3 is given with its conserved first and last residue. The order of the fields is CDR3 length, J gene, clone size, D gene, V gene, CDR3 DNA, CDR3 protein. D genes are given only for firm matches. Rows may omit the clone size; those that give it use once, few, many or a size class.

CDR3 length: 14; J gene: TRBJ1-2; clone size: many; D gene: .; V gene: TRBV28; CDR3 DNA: TGTGCCAGCAGTTTACGGGCAATGAGCTATGGCTACACCTTC; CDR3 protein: CASSLRAMSYGYTF
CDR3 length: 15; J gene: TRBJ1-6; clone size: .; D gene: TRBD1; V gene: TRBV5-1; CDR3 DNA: TGCGCCAGCAGCTTTTCGACAGGGTTCAATTCACCCCTCCACTTT; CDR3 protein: CASSFSTGFNSPLHF
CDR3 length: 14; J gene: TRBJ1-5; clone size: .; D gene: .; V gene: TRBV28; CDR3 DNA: TGTGCCAGCAGCTCCACAGGGTGGAGCCAGCCCCAGCATTTT; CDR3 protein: CASSSTGWSQPQHF
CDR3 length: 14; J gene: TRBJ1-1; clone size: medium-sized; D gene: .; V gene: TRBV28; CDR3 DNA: TGTGCCAGCAGTCCGGGACCGATGAACACTGAAGCTTTCTTT; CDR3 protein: CASSPGPMNTEAFF
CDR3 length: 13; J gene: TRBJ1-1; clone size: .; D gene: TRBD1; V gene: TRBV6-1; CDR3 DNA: TGTGCCAGCAGAGACAGGGCAGCCACTGAAGCTTTCTTT; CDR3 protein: CASRDRAATEAFF
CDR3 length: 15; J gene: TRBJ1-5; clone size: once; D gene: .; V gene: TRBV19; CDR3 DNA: TGTGCCAGTAGTATCGATCACGTGGAGCTCAGACCCCAGCATTTT; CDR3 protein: CASSIDHVELRPQHF
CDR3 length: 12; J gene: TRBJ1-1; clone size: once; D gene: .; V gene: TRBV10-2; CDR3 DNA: TGCGCCAGCAGGCCTGGACAGTCTGAAGCTTTCTTT; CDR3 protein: CASRPGQSEAFF
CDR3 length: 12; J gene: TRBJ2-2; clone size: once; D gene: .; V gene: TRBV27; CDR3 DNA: TGTGCCAGCAGTAGAAACACCGGGGAGCTGTTTTTT; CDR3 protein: CASSRNTGELFF
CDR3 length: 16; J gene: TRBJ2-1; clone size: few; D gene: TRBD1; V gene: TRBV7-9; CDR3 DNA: TGTGCCAGCAGCGGGACCCGGGACAGGGACTGGAATGAGCAGTTCTTC; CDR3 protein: CASSGTRDRDWNEQFF
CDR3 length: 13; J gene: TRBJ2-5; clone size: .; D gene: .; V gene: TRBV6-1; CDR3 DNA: TGTGCCAGCAGGCACAGGGAGCGAGAGACCCAGTACTTC; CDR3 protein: CASRHRERETQYF